Below, one T cell receptor beta chain is given with its context. This clone has a handful of counts. Its antigen target is currently unknown. No much larger clonotype is one base removed from it; base qualities were not supplied. The record originates from a study of blood T cell repertoires in COVID-19 (TCRdb year 2020). For the wider study: Samples from collaborators originated in the United States, Italy and Spain and spanned both the acute and convalescent phases of COVID-19. The prospective study material was composed of cDNA or gDNA derived from T cells, B-cell-depleted T cells, or PBMCs. The dataset comprised deeply sampled blood TCRbeta repertoires from subjects exposed to, actively infected with, or recovered from COVID-19. The repertoires were released in a freely available public database meant as a resource for research on the immune response to SARS-CoV-2. Samples came from the ongoing ImmuneRACE study (first 160 participants) plus 1,254 subjects from 6 global collaborators. Sample metadata almost always included a de-identified subject ID, COVID-19 status, age in years and sex. Where available, HLA class I and class II types were taken from metadata supplied by the sample provider and were not determined by assay-based typing. Paper-wide results and their limitations: Clinical and demographic metadata were provided uncurated, with the amount varying by source and participant.

The germline V gene encodes CDR1 MNHEY and CDR2 SVGAGI. The CDR3 contains 14 residues, cysteine and phenylalanine counted. Only the CDR3 region is kept as DNA, spanning 42 bases read in frame from base 1. V loses 6 bases at its end and J loses 5 bases; junction bases beyond the gene matches: 5. The immunoSEQ Assay, a bias-controlled multiplex PCR, was used to amplify TCRbeta CDR3 regions from genomic DNA. Turning to the authors' computational methods: The number of nucleated cells in each sample was estimated by amplification of reference gene primers within the assay. To quantify the absolute abundance of each unique TCRbeta CDR3 rearrangement, sequence reads were collapsed and filtered. For each sample, productive Simpson clonality was calculated as the square root of Simpson's diversity index over productive rearrangements. The immuneACCESS repertoire file appears here via TCRdb, limited to in-frame rearrangements. These files lack a portion of the clones; in checked studies, under half of the deficit traces to unresolved V genes, and the cause of the others is not known. From that table come the V and J calls and clone size; the DNA was used to work out D and trimming. For this sample there are over 45,000 clones; roughly four fifths appear just once. Of the sample, approximately 7% is held by the ten largest clones.

Whole blood was collected in K2EDTA tubes by collaborating institutions according to the institutions' own protocols. For TCRbeta analysis, collaborator samples were shipped as frozen whole blood, as isolated PBMCs, or as DNA extracted from either sample type. The sequenced sample was peripheral blood. Recombination linked TRBV6-5 to TRBJ2-5, with TRBD1 matching 11 junction bases. The source of this sequence is a man aged 35-49 years with acute or convalescent COVID-19. The CDR3 here reads CASRGTGGGETQYF. The sequenced DNA: TGTGCCAGCAGGGGGACAGGGGGAGGTGAGACCCAGTACTTC.